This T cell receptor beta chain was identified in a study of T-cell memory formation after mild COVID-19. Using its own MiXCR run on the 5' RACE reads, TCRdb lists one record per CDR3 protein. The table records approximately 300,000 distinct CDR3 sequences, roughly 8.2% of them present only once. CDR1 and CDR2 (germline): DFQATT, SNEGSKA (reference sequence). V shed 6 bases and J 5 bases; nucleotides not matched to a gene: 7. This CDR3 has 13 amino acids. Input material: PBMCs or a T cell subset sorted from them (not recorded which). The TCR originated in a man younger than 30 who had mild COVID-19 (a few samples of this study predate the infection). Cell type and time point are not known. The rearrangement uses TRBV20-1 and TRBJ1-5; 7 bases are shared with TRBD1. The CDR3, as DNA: TGCAGTGCGGCCGGACAGGCGGATCAGCCCCAGCATTTT. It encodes CSAAGQADQPQHF.